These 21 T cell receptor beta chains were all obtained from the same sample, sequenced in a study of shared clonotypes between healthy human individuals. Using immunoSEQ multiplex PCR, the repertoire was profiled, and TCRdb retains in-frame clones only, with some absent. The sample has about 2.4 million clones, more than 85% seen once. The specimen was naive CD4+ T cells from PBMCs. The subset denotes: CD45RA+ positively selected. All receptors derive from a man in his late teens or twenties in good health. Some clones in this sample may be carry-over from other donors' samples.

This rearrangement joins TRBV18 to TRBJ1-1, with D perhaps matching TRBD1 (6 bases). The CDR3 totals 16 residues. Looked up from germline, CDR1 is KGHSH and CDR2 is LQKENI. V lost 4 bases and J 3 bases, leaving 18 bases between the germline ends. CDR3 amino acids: CASSQGQIRGDTEAFF. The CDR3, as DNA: TGTGCCAGCTCACAAGGACAGATCCGAGGCGACACTGAAGCTTTCTTT.

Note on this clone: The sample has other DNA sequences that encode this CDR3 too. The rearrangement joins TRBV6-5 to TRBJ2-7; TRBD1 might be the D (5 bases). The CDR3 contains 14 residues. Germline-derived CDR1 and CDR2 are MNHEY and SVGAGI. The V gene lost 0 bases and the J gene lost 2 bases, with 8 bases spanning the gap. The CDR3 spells CASSYSKGTYEQYF. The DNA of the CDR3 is TGTGCCAGCAGTTACTCGAAGGGGACCTACGAGCAGTACTTC.

The CDR3 nucleotides read TGTGCCAGCAGCCAGTCAGGGGGCAGTTATAGCAATCAGCCCCAGCATTTT. Its translation: CASSQSGGSYSNQPQHF. This chain links TRBV4-2 with TRBJ1-5, with 8 bases identical to TRBD1. The CDR3 has 17 residues. Germline V CDR1 and CDR2: LGHNA, YNFKEQ. V lost 3 bases to trimming and J lost 0 bases; unmatched junction nucleotides: 7.

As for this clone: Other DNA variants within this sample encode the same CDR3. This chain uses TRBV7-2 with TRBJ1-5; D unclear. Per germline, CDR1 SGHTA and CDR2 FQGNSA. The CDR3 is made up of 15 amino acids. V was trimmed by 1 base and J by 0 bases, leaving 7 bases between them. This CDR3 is CASSLGGVSNQPQHF. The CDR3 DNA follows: TGTGCCAGCAGCTTAGGCGGAGTTAGCAATCAGCCCCAGCATTTT.

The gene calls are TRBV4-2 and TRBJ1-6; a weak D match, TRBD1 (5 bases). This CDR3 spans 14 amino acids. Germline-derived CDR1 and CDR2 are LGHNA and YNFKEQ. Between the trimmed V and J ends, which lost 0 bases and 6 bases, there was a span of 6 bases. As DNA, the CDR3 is TGTGCCAGCAGCCAAGAACAGGCTAATTCACCCCTCCACTTT. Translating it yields CASSQEQANSPLHF.

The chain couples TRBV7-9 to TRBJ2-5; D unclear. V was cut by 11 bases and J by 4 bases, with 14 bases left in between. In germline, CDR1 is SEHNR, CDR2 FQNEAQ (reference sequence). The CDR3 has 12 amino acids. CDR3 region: CAQLDVRETQYF. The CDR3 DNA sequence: TGTGCCCAGCTTGATGTGAGAGAGACCCAGTACTTC.

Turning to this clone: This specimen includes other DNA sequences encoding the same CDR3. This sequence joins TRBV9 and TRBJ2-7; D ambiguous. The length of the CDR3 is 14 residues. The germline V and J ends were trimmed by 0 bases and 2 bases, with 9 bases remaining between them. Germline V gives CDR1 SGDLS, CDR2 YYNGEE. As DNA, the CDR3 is TGTGCCAGCAGCGTAGGCCCAACTACCTACGAGCAGTACTTC. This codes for CASSVGPTTYEQYF.

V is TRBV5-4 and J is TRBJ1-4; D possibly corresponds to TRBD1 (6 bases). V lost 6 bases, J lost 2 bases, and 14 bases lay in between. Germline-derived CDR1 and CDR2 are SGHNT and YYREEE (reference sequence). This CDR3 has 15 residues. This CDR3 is CASTTGGATNEKLFF. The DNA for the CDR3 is TGTGCCAGCACCACCGGGGGGGCGACTAATGAAAAACTGTTTTTT.

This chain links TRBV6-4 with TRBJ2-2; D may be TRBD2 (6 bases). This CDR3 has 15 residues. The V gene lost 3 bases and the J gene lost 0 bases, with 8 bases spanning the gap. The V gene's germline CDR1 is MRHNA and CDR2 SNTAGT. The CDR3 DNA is TGTGCCAGCAGTGAGGGCGGGACGAACACCGGGGAGCTGTTTTTT. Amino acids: CASSEGGTNTGELFF.

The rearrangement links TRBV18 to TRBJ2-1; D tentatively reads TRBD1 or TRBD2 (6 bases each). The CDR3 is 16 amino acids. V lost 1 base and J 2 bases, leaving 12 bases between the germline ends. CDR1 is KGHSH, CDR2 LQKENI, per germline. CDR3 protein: CASSPLSGGPYNEQFF. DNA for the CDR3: TGTGCCAGCTCACCACTTTCCGGGGGCCCCTACAATGAGCAGTTCTTC.

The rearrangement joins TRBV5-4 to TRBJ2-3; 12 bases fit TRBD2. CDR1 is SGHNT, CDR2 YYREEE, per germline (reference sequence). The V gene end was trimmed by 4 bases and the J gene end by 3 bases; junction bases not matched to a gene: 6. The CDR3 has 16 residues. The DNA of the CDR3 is TGTGCCAGCAGCAGGCGACTAGCGGGAGCGACAGATACGCAGTATTTT. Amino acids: CASSRRLAGATDTQYF.

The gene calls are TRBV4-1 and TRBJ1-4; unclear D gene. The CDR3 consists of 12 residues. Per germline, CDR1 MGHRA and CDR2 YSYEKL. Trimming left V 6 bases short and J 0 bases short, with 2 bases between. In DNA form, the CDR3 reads TGCGCCAGCAGAGCAACTAATGAAAAACTGTTTTTT. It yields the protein CASRATNEKLFF.

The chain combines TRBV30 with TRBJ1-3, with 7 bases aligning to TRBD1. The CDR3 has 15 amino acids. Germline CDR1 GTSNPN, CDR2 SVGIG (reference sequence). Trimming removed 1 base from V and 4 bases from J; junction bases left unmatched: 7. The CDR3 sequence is CAWSGQGLGGNTIYF. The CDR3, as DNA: TGTGCCTGGAGTGGACAGGGATTGGGAGGAAACACCATATATTTT.

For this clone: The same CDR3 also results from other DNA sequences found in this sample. CDR3 sequence (DNA): TGTGCCAGCAGCTTATTAGGCTCCTACAATGAGCAGTTCTTC. Protein product: CASSLLGSYNEQFF. V gene TRBV7-6 combines with J gene TRBJ2-1; no definite D call. CDR3 size: 14 residues. CDR1 is SGHVS and CDR2 is FNYEAQ in the germline V gene. Trimming took 2 bases from V and 0 from J, leaving 5 bases between them.

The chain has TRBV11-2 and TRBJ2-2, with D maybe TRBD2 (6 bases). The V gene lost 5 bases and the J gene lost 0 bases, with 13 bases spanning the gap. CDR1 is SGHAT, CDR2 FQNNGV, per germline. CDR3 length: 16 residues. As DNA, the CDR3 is TGTGCCAGCAGCCCCGGAGGAGGGGCGAACACCGGGGAGCTGTTTTTT. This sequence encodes CASSPGGGANTGELFF.

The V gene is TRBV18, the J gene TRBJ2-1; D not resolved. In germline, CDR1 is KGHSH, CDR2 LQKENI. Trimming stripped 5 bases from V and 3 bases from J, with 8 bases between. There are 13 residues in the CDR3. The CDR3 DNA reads TGTGCCAGCTCATTTGCCCGCTACAATGAGCAGTTCTTC. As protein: CASSFARYNEQFF.

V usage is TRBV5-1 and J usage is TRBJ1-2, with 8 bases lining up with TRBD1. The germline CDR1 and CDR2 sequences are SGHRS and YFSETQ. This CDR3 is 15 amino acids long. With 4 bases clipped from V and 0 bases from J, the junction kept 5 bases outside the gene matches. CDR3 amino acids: CASSGQGPPNYGYTF. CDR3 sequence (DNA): TGCGCCAGCAGCGGACAGGGCCCACCTAACTATGGCTACACCTTC.

This chain's CDR3 is CASSPQGRGNTEAFF. Written as DNA, the CDR3 is TGTGCCAGCTCACCACAGGGCAGGGGGAACACTGAAGCTTTCTTT. The chain links TRBV18 to TRBJ1-1, with D tentatively TRBD1 (6 bases). Germline V gene lookup returns CDR1 KGHSH and CDR2 LQKENI. With 1 base removed from V and 1 base from J, the gap between germline ends came to 10 bases. The CDR3 is made up of 15 amino acids.

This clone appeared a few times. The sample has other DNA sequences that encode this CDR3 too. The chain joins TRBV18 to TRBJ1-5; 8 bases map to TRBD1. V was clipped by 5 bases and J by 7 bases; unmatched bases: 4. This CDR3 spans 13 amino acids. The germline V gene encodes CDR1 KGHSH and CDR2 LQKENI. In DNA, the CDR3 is TGTGCCAGCTCATTAGACAGGGGACAGCCCCAGCATTTT. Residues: CASSLDRGQPQHF.

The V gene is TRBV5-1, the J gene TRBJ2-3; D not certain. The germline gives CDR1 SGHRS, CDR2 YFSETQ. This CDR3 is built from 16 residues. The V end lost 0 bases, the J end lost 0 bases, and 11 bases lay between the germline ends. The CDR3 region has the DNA TGCGCCAGCAGCTTGGAAGGGCGCTTGAGCACAGATACGCAGTATTTT. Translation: CASSLEGRLSTDTQYF.

CDR3 in DNA: TGTGCCAGCAGCGAAAGACGGGATACGCAGTATTTT. Protein: CASSERRDTQYF. This chain connects TRBV6-6 to TRBJ2-3, with unresolved D. CDR3 size: 12 residues. Between the trimmed V and J ends, which lost 6 bases and 6 bases, there was a span of 10 bases. CDR1 is MNHNY and CDR2 is SVGAGI in the germline V gene (reference sequence).